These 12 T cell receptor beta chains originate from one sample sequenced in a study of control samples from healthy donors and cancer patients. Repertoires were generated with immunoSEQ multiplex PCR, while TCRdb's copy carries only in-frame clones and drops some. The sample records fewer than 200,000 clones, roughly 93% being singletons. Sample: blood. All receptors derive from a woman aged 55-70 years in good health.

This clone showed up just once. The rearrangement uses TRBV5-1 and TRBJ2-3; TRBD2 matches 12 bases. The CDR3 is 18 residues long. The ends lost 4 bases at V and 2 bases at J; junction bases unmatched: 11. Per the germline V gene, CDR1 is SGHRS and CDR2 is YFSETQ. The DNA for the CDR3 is TGCGCCAGCAGCCTCGGTCAAGGACTAGCGGGGAACACAGATACGCAGTATTTT. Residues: CASSLGQGLAGNTDTQYF. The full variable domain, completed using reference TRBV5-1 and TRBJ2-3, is KAGVTQTPRYLIKTRGQQVTLSCSPISGHRSVSWYQQTPGQGLQFLFEYFSETQRNKGNFPGRFSGRQFSNSRSEMNVSTLELGDSALYLCASSLGQGLAGNTDTQYFGPGTRLTVL.

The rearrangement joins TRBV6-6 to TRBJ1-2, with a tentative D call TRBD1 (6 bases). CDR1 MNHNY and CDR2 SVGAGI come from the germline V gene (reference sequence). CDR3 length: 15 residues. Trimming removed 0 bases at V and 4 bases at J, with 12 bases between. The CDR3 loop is CASSYSSTGSYGYTF. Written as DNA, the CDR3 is TGTGCCAGCAGTTACTCTTCAACAGGGTCCTATGGCTACACCTTC.

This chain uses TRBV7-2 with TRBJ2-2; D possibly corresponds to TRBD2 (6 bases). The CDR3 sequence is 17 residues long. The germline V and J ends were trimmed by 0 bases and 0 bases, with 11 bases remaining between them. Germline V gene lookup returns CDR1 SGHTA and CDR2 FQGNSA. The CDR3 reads CASSLASIAANTGELFF. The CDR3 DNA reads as TGTGCCAGCAGCTTAGCGTCGATAGCGGCGAACACCGGGGAGCTGTTTTTT.

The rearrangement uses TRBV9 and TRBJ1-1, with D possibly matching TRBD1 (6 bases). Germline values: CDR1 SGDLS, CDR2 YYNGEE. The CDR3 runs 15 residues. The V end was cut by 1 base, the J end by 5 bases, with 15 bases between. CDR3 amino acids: CASSVRSGTRTEAFF. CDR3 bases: TGTGCCAGCAGCGTAAGGTCTGGGACAAGGACTGAAGCTTTCTTT.

CDR3 in amino acids: CAIRGQPRETQYF. The CDR3 DNA reads as TGTGCCATCAGGGGACAACCCCGCGAGACCCAGTACTTC. The rearrangement joins TRBV10-3 to TRBJ2-5, with a possible D match to TRBD1 (6 bases). The CDR3 covers 13 residues. The germline CDR1 and CDR2 sequences are ENHRY and SYGVKD. Trimming removed 6 bases at V and 5 bases at J, with 13 bases between.

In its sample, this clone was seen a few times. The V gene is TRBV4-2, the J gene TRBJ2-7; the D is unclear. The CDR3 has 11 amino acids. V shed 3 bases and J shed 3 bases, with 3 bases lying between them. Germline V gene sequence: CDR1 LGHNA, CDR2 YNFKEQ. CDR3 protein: CASSQNYEQYF. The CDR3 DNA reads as TGTGCCAGCAGCCAGAACTACGAGCAGTACTTC.

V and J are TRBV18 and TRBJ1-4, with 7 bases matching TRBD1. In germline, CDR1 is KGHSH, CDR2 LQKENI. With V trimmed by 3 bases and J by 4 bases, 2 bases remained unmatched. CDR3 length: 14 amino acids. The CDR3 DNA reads TGTGCCAGCTCACCTCGACAGGGTAATGAAAAACTGTTTTTT. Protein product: CASSPRQGNEKLFF. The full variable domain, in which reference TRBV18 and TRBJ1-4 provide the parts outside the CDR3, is NAGVMQNPRHLVRRRGQEARLRCSPMKGHSHVYWYRQLPEEGLKFMVYLQKENIIDESGMPKERFSAEFPKEGPSILRIQQVVRGDSAAYFCASSPRQGNEKLFFGSGTQLSVL.

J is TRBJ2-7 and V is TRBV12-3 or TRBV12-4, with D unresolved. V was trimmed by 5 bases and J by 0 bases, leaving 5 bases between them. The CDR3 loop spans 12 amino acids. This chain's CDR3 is CASSGVSYEQYF. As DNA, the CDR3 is TGTGCCAGCAGTGGGGTCTCCTACGAGCAGTACTTC.

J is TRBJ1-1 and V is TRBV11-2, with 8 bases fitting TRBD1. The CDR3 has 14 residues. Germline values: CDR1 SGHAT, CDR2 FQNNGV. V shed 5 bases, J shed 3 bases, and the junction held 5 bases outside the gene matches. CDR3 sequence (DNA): TGTGCCAGCAGCCGATCGGACAGGGACACTGAAGCTTTCTTT. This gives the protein CASSRSDRDTEAFF.

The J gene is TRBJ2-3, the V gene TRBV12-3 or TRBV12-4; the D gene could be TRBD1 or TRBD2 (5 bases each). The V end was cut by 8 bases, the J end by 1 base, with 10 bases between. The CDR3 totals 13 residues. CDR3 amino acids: CASRDGGTDTQYF. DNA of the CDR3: TGTGCCAGCCGGGACGGAGGCACAGATACGCAGTATTTT.

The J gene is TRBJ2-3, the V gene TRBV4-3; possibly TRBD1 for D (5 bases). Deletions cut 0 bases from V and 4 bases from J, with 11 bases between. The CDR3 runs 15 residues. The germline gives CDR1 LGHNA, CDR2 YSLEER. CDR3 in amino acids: CASSQDFQGSDTQYF. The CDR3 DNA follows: TGCGCCAGCAGCCAAGATTTTCAGGGTTCAGATACGCAGTATTTT.

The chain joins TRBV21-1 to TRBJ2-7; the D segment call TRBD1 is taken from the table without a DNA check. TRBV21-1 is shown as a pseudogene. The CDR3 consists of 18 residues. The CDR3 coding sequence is TGTGCCAGCAGATCCACAATTAGACCGGGACAGGGTTACTACGAGCAGTACTTC. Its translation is CASRSTIRPGQGYYEQYF.